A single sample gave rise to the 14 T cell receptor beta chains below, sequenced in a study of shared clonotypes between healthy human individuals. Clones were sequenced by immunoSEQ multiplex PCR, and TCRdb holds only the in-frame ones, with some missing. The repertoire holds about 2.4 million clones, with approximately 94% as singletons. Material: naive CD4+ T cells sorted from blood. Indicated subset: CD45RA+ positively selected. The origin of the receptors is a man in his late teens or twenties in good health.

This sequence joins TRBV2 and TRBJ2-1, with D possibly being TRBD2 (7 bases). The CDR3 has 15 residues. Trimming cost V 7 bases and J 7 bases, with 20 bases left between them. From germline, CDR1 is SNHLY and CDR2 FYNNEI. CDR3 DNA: TGTGCCAGCACCATTGGCGGGGGCGCCTGGAATGAGCAGTTCTTC. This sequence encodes CASTIGGGAWNEQFF.

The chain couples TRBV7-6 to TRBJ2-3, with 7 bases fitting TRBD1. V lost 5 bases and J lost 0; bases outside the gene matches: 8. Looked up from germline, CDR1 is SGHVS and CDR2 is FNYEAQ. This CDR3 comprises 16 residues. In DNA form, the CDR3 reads TGTGCCAGCAGCCTAAGACAGGGTCTTAGCACAGATACGCAGTATTTT. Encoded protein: CASSLRQGLSTDTQYF. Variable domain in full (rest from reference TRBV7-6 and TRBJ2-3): GAGVSQSPRYKVTKRGQDVALRCDPISGHVSLYWYRQALGQGPEFLTYFNYEAQQDKSGLPNDRFSAERPEGSISTLTIQRTEQRDSAMYRCASSLRQGLSTDTQYFGPGTRLTVL.

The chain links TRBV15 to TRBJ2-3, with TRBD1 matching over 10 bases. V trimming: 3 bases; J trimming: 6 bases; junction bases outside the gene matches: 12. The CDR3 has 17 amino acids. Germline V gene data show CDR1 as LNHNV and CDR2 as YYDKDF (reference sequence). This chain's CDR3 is CATSSDRGRTSYDTQYF. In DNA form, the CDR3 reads TGTGCCACCAGCAGTGACAGGGGGCGAACTAGCTACGATACGCAGTATTTT.

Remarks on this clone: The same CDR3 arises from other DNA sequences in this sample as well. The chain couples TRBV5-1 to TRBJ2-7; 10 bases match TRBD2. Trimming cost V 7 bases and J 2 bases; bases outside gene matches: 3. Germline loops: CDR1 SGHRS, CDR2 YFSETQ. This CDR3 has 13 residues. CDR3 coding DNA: TGCGCCAGCCGGACTAGCGGAACCTACGAGCAGTACTTC. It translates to CASRTSGTYEQYF.

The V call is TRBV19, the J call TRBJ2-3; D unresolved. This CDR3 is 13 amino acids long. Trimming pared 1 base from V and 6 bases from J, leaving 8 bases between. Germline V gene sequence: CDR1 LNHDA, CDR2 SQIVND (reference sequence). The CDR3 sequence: CASSIGISDTQYF. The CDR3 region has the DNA TGTGCCAGTAGTATAGGGATTTCGGATACGCAGTATTTT. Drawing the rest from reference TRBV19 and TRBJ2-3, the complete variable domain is DGGITQSPKYLFRKEGQNVTLSCEQNLNHDAMYWYRQDPGQGLRLIYYSQIVNDFQKGDIAEGYSVSREKKESFPLTVTSAQKNPTAFYLCASSIGISDTQYFGPGTRLTVL.

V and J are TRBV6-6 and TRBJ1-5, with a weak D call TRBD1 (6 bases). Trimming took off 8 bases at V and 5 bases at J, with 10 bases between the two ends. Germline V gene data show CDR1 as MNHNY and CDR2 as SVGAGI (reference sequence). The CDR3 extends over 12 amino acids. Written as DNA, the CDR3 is TGTGCCAGCGGCAGGGGAGATCAGCCCCAGCATTTT. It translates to CASGRGDQPQHF.

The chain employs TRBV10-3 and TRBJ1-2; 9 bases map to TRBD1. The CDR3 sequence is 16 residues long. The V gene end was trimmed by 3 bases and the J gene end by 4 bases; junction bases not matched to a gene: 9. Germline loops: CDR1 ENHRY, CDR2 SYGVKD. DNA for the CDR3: TGTGCCATCAGTGAAGCCCCGGGACAGGGTGGCTATGGCTACACCTTC. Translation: CAISEAPGQGGYGYTF.

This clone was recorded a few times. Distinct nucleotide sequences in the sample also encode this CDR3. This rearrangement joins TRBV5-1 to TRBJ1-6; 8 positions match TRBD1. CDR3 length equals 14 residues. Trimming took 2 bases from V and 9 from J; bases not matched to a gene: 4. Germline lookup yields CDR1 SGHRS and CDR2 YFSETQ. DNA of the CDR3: TGCGCCAGCAGCTTAGGACAGGGTGGTTCACCCCTCCACTTT. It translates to CASSLGQGGSPLHF.

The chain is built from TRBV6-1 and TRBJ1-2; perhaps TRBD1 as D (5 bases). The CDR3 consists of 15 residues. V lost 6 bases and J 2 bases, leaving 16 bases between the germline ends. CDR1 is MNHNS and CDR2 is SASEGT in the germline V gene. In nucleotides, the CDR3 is TGTGCCAGCAGCGGAGTTAGACGGGGGAACTATGGCTACACCTTC. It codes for CASSGVRRGNYGYTF.

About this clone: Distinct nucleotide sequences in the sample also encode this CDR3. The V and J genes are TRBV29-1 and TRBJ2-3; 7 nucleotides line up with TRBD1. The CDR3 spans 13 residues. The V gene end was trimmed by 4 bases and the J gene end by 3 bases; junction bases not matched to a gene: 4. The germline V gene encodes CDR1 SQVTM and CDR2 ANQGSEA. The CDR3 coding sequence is TGCAGCGTTGGACAGGGTGGAACAGATACGCAGTATTTT. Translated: CSVGQGGTDTQYF.

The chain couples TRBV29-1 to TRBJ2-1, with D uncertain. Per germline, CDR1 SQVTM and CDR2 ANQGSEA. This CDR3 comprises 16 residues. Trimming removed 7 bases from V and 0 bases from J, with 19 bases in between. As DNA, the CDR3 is TGCAGCGGCGTGAGTTACGGTTTGGGCTCCTACAATGAGCAGTTCTTC. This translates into CSGVSYGLGSYNEQFF.

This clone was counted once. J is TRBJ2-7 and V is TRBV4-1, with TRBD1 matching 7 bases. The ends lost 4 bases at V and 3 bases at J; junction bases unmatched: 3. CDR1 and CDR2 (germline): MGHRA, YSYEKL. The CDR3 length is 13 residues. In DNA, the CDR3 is TGCGCCAGCAGCCGGGACAGAATCTACGAGCAGTACTTC. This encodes CASSRDRIYEQYF.

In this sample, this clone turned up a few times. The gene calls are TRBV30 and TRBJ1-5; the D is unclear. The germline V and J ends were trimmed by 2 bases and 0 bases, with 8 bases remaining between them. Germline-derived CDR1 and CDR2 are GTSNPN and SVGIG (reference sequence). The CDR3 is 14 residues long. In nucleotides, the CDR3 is TGTGCCTGGAGTAAAGGGATTAGCAATCAGCCCCAGCATTTT. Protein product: CAWSKGISNQPQHF. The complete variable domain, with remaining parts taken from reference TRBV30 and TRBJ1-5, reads SQTIHQWPATLVQPVGSPLSLECTVEGTSNPNLYWYRQAAGRGLQLLFYSVGIGQISSEVPQNLSASRPQDRQFILSSKKLLLSDSGFYLCAWSKGISNQPQHFGDGTRLSIL.

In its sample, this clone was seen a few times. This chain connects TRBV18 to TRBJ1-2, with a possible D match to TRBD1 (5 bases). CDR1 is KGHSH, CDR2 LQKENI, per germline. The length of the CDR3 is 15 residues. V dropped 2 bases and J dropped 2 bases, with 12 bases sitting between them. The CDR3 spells CASSPGAFMNYGYTF. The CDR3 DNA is TGTGCCAGCTCACCAGGGGCCTTCATGAACTATGGCTACACCTTC.